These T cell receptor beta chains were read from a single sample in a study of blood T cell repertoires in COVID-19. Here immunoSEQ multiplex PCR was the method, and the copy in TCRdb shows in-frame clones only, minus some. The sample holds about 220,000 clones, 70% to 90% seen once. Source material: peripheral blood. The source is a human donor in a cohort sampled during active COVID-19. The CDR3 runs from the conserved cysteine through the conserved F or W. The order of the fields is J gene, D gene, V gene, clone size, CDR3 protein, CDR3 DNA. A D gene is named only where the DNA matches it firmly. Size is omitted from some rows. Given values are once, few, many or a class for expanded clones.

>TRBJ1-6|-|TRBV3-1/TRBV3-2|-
CASSRTAYNSPLHF
TGTGCCAGCAGCCGGACAGCCTATAATTCACCCCTCCACTTT
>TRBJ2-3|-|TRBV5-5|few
CASSLVQLGDTQYF
TGTGCCAGCAGCTTGGTACAGCTCGGAGATACGCAGTATTTT
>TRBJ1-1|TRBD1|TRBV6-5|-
CASSYVQGARTEAFF
TGTGCCAGCAGTTACGTCCAGGGGGCGCGGACTGAAGCTTTCTTT
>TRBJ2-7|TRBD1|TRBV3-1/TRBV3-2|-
CASSQGQRTYEQYF
TGTGCCAGCAGCCAGGGACAGCGTACCTACGAGCAGTACTTC
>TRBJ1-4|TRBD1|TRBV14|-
CASSHRTGATTNEKLFF
TGTGCCAGCAGCCATAGGACAGGGGCCACAACTAATGAAAAACTGTTTTTT
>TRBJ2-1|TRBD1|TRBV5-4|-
CASSPGQGKHNEQFF
TGTGCCAGCAGCCCGGGACAGGGGAAACACAATGAGCAGTTCTTC
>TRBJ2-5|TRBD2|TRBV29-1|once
CSVARGEETQYF
TGCAGCGTTGCTCGGGGGGAAGAGACCCAGTACTTC
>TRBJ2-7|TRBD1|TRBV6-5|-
CASSFGTGGGEQYF
TGTGCCAGCAGTTTCGGGACAGGGGGCGGAGAGCAGTACTTC
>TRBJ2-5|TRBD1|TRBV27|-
CASSSSGQGAGTQYF
TGTGCCAGCAGTTCTTCCGGACAGGGGGCTGGGACCCAGTACTTC
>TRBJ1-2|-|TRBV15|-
CATSTENRGYTF
TGTGCCACCAGCACGGAGAACAGGGGCTACACCTTC
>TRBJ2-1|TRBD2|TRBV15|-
CATSTGTSPNEQFF
TGTGCCACCAGCACGGGGACTAGCCCCAATGAGCAGTTCTTC
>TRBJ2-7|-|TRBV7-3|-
CASSLDSSSYEQYF
TGTGCCAGCAGCCTAGACTCGAGCTCCTACGAGCAGTACTTC
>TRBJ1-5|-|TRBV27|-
CASSPGVGNQPQHF
TGTGCCAGCAGTCCCGGGGTTGGCAATCAGCCCCAGCATTTT
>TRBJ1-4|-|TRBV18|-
CASSPPMGFRRANEKLFF
TGTGCCAGCTCACCACCGATGGGTTTTCGTCGGGCTAATGAAAAACTGTTTTTT
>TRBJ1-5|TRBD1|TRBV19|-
CASTGQGNQPQHF
TGTGCCAGTACGGGACAGGGCAATCAGCCCCAGCATTTT
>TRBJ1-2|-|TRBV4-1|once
CASSQGSSGVLYGYTF
TGCGCCAGCAGCCAAGGAAGCTCAGGGGTCCTCTATGGCTACACCTTC
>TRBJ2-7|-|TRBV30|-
CAWSGGTLEQYF
TGTGCCTGGAGCGGGGGAACCTTGGAGCAGTACTTC
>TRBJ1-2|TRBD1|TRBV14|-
CASSQGSGTGYGYTF
TGTGCCAGCAGCCAAGGTTCCGGGACAGGTTATGGCTACACCTTC
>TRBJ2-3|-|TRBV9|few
CASSVVGGSSTDTQYF
TGTGCCAGCAGCGTAGTGGGCGGGTCAAGCACAGATACGCAGTATTTT
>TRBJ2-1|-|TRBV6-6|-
CASSPDIYNEQFF
TGTGCCAGCAGTCCTGACATTTACAATGAGCAGTTCTTC
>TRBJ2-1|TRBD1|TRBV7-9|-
CASSLTGAGQFF
TGTGCCAGCAGCTTAACAGGGGCAGGGCAGTTCTTC
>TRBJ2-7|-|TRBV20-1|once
CSGIGGIEQYF
TGCAGCGGAATAGGGGGAATTGAGCAGTACTTC
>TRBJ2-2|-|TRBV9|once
CASSLPLAGSPTGELFF
TGTGCCAGCAGCCTCCCATTGGCGGGGTCCCCCACCGGGGAGCTGTTTTTT
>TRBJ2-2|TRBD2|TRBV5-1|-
CASSPSLAGDTGELFF
TGCGCCAGCAGCCCGTCACTAGCGGGAGACACCGGGGAGCTGTTTTTT
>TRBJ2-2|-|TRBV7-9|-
CASSPPTGSGSNTGELFF
TGTGCCAGCAGCCCTCCGACAGGGAGCGGGTCGAACACCGGGGAGCTGTTTTTT